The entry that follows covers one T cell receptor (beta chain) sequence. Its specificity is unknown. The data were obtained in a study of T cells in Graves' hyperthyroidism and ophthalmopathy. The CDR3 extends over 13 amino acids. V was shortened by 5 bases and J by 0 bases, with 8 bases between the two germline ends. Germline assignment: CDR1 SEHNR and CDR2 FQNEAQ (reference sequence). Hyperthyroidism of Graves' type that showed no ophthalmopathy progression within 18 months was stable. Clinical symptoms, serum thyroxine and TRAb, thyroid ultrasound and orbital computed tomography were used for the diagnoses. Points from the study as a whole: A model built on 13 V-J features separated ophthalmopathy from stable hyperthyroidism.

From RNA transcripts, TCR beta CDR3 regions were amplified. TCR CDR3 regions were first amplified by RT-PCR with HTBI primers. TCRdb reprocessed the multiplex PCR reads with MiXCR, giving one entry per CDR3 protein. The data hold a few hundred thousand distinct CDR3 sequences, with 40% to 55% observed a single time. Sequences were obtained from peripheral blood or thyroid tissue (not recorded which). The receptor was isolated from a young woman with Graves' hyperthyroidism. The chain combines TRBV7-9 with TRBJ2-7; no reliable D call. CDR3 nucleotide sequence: TGTGCCAGCAGCCGATGGGACTCCTACGAGCAGTACTTC. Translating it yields CASSRWDSYEQYF.